The subject of this entry is one T cell receptor (beta chain). These data come from a study of metastatic and nonmetastatic thyroid tumors. Nobody among the patients had been given any treatment before thyroid surgery. Using MiXCR, TCRdb re-called clones from the PCR reads. The sample gives about 13,000 clones, 33% of which show up once; over 10% is in the top ten. The CDR3 is made up of 15 amino acids. V was trimmed by 5 bases and J by 9 bases, leaving 21 bases between them. From germline, CDR1 is SGHRS and CDR2 YFSETQ. The chain couples TRBV5-1 to TRBJ2-1; D gene unclear. The sequence came from a male donor with papillary thyroid cancer or a benign thyroid nodule (not recorded which). Some clones in this sample may be carry-over from other donors' samples. Sequenced material: tumor tissue. The CDR3 region is CASRSPEKGVFEQFF. DNA for the CDR3: TGCGCCAGCAGGTCCCCTGAGAAAGGCGTATTTGAGCAGTTCTTC.